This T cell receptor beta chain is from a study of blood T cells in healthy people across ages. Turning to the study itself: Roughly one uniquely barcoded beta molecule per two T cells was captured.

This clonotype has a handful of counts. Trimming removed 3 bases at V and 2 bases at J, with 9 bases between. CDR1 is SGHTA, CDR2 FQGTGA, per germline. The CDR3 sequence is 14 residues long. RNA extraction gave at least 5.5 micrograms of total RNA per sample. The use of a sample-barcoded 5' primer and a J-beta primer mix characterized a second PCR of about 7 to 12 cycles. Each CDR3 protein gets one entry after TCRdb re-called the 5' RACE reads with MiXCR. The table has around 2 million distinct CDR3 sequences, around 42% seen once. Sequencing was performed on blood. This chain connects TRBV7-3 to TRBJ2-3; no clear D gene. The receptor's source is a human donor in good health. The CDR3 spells CASSFGAATDTQYF. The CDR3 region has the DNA TGTGCCAGCAGCTTCGGCGCGGCCACAGATACGCAGTATTTT.